Detailed here is one T cell receptor (beta chain). TCRdb keeps only in-frame clones here, not all; method: immunoSEQ multiplex PCR. The data show about 1 million clones, around four fifths seen once. The germline V gene encodes CDR1 MNHNY and CDR2 SVGAGI (reference sequence). V was pared by 5 bases and J by 1 base, with 8 bases between. The CDR3 runs to 13 residues. This entry comes from a study of shared clonotypes between healthy human individuals. Sequenced sample: memory CD4+ T cells sorted from blood. Described subset: CD45RA-negative fraction. The chain uses TRBV6-6 and TRBJ1-1, with D unresolved. The sequence derives from a man younger than 35 in good health. CDR3 sequence: CASSPYGNTEAFF. The CDR3 nucleotides are TGTGCCAGCAGTCCCTACGGGAACACTGAAGCTTTCTTT.